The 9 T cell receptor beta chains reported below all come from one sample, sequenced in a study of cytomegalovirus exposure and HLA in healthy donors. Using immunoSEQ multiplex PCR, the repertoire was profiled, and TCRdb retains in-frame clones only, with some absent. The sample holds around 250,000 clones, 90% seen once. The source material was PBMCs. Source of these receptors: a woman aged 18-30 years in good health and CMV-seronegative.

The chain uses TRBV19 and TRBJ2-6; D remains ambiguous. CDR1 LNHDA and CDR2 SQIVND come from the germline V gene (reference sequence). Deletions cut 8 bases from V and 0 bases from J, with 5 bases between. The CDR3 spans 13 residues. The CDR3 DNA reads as TGTGCCAGTCACACCTCTGGGGCCAACGTCCTGACTTTC. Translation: CASHTSGANVLTF.

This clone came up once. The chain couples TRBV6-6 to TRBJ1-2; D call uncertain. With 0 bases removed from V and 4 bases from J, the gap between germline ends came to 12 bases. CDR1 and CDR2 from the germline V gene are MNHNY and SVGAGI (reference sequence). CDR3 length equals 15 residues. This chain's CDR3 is CASSYSPGVIYGYTF. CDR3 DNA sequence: TGTGCCAGCAGTTACTCGCCCGGAGTAATCTATGGCTACACCTTC.

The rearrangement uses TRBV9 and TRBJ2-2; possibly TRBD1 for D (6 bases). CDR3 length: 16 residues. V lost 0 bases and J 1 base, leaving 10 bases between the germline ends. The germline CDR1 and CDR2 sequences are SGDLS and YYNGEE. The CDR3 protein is CASSVEGQLNTGELFF. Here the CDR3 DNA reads TGTGCCAGCAGCGTAGAGGGACAACTGAACACCGGGGAGCTGTTTTTT.

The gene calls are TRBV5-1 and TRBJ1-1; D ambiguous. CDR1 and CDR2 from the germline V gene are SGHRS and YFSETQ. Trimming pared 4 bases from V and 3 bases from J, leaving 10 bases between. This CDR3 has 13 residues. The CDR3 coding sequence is TGCGCCAGCAGCCGTCCTGCAGACACTGAAGCTTTCTTT. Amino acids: CASSRPADTEAFF.

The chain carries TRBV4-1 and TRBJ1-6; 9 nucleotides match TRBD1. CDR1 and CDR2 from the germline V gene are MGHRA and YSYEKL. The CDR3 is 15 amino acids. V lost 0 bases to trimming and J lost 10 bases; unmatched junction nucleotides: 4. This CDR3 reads CASSQDGTGFSPLHF. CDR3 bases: TGCGCCAGCAGCCAAGATGGGACAGGGTTCTCACCCCTCCACTTT.

In nucleotides, the CDR3 is TGTGCCAGCAGCCAAGAATACAGGGGGAAGGGAGAGACCCAGTACTTC. It encodes CASSQEYRGKGETQYF. The chain links TRBV4-2 to TRBJ2-5; TRBD1 agrees at 8 bases. The CDR3 spans 16 residues. Germline V gene data show CDR1 as LGHNA and CDR2 as YNFKEQ. Trimming removed 0 bases from V and 4 bases from J; junction bases left unmatched: 7.

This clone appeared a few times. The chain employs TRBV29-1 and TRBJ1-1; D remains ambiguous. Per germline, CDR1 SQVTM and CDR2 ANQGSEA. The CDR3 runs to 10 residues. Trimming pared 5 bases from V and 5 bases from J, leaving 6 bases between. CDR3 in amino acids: CSVRVTEAFF. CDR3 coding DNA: TGCAGCGTTCGGGTGACTGAAGCTTTCTTT.

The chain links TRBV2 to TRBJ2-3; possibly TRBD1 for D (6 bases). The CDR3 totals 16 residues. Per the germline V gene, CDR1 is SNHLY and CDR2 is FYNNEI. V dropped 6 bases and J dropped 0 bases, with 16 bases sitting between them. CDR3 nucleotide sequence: TGTGCCAGCAGCGGAGACAGGCTCTCTAGCACAGATACGCAGTATTTT. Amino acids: CASSGDRLSSTDTQYF.

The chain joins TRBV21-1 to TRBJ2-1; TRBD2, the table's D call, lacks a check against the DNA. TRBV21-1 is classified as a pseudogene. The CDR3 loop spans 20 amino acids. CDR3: CASSKFELRTSGGPYTEQFF. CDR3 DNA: TGTGCCAGCAGCAAATTTGAACTACGAACTAGCGGGGGCCCTTATACTGAGCAGTTCTTC.